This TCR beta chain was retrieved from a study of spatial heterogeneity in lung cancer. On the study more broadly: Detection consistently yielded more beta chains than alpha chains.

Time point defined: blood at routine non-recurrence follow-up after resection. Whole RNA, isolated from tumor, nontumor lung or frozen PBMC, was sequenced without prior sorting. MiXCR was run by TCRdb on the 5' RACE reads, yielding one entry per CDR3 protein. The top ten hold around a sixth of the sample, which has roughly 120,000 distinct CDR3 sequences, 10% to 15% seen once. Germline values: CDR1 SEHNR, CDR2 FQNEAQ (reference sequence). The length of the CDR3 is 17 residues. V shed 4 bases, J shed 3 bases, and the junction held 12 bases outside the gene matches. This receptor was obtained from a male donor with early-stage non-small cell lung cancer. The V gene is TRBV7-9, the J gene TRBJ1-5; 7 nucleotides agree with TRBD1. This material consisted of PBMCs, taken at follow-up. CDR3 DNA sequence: TGTGCCAGCAGCTCCGACAGGGAGGGAGGATTCAATCAGCCCCAGCATTTT. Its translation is CASSSDREGGFNQPQHF.